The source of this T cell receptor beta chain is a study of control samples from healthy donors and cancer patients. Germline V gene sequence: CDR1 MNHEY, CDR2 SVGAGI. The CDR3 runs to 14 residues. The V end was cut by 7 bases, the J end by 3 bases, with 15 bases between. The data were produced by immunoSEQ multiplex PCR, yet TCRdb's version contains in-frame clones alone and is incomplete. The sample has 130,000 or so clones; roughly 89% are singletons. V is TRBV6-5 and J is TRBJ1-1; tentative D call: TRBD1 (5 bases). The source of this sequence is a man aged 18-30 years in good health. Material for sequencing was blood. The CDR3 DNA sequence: TGTGCCAGCACCAAGACCCAGGGCTACACTGAAGCTTTCTTT. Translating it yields CASTKTQGYTEAFF.